Below, 28 T cell receptor beta chains from the same sample are listed, as sequenced in a study of T-cell reconstitution after alpha-beta-depleted transplantation in children. As it was prepared, the TCRbeta library received unique molecular identifiers. TCRdb reanalysed the PCR reads using MiXCR and keeps one entry per CDR3 protein. The data show about 870,000 distinct CDR3 sequences, about 16% seen once. Sequences were derived from PBMCs, mostly from graft donor cells, sampled 360 days after TCRalphabeta/CD19-depleted stem cell transplant. The receptors here all came from a male patient younger than 18 who had a stem cell transplant for acute lymphoblastic leukemia, so the T cells may come from the graft donor.

This clonotype was picked up a small number of times. CDR3 loop: CSVDTAHTQYF. In DNA, the CDR3 is TGCAGCGTTGATACGGCTCATACGCAGTATTTT. V is TRBV29-1 and J is TRBJ2-3; D is unclear. Germline CDR1 reads SQVTM; CDR2 reads ANQGSEA. This CDR3 spans 11 amino acids. V lost 3 bases and J 7 bases, leaving 8 bases between the germline ends.

This clonotype appeared a few times. The chain couples TRBV12-3 or TRBV12-4 to TRBJ1-2, with a tentative D call TRBD1 (5 bases). Trimming shortened V by 11 bases and J by 0 bases, and 16 bases separated the two germline ends. The CDR3 loop spans 14 amino acids. The CDR3 spells CAAKAPGTNYGYTF. The CDR3 DNA follows: TGTGCCGCCAAGGCTCCAGGGACTAACTATGGCTACACCTTC.

The chain combines TRBV9 with TRBJ1-4; D unresolved. The CDR3 is 14 residues long. Per germline, CDR1 SGDLS and CDR2 YYNGEE. V was trimmed by 0 bases and J by 5 bases, leaving 8 bases between them. The DNA for the CDR3 is TGTGCCAGCAGCGTAGGAGGGTTGAATGAAAAACTGTTTTTT. Translation: CASSVGGLNEKLFF.

The sample holds a few counts of this clonotype. The J gene is TRBJ2-3, the V gene TRBV20-1; no definite D call. The CDR3 consists of 14 residues. Trimming left V 0 bases short and J 0 bases short, with 7 bases between. Germline CDR1 and CDR2: DFQATT and SNEGSKA (reference sequence). CDR3 sequence: CSARDRVSTDTQYF. CDR3 nucleotides: TGCAGTGCTAGAGATCGAGTGAGCACAGATACGCAGTATTTT.

The J gene is TRBJ1-1, the V gene TRBV29-1; tentatively, D is TRBD1 (6 bases). The germline V gene encodes CDR1 SQVTM and CDR2 ANQGSEA. V gave up 3 bases and J gave up 4 bases, with 12 bases separating them. The CDR3 extends over 13 amino acids. CDR3 protein: CSVDTGTSTEAFF. The CDR3 nucleotides are TGCAGCGTTGATACAGGGACGAGCACTGAAGCTTTCTTT.

A few counts support this clonotype. This rearrangement joins TRBV24-1 to TRBJ2-1; 9 nucleotides align to TRBD2. This CDR3 contains 14 residues. V shed 4 bases and J 5 bases; nucleotides not matched to a gene: 2. Germline values: CDR1 KGHDR, CDR2 SFDVKD. CDR3 amino acids: CATSDRTSDNEQFF. In nucleotides, the CDR3 is TGTGCCACCAGTGACCGGACTAGCGACAATGAGCAGTTCTTC.

As regards this clonotype: This may stem from a read error, because a much larger clone lies one nucleotide away. The gene calls are TRBV12-3 or TRBV12-4 and TRBJ2-5, with D hard to call. This CDR3 is built from 15 residues. V was shortened by 3 bases and J by 4 bases, with 15 bases between the two germline ends. CDR3 nucleotide sequence: TGTGCCAGCAGTTTTTGCCCCCGGCGTAGAGAGACCCAGTACTTC. Encoded protein: CASSFCPRRRETQYF.

This clonotype came up a few times. This rearrangement joins TRBV18 to TRBJ2-3, with D possibly matching TRBD2 (6 bases). V gave up 2 bases and J gave up 4 bases, with 10 bases separating them. The CDR3 loop spans 14 amino acids. Germline CDR1 is KGHSH and CDR2 is LQKENI. The CDR3, as DNA: TGTGCCAGCTCACCAGGCGGAGGGTCAGATACGCAGTATTTT. This encodes CASSPGGGSDTQYF.

The CDR3 DNA sequence: TGTGCCAGCAGCCAAGAGGTGGGACTAGCGGAGTACGAGCAGTACTTC. Translating gives CASSQEVGLAEYEQYF. V is TRBV4-2 and J is TRBJ2-7; 11 bases are shared with TRBD2. Germline V lookup: CDR1 LGHNA, CDR2 YNFKEQ. The length of the CDR3 is 16 residues. The V gene end was trimmed by 0 bases and the J gene end by 4 bases; junction bases not matched to a gene: 5.

The rearrangement links TRBV13 to TRBJ2-3, with 12 bases matching TRBD2. V shed 5 bases, J shed 2 bases, and the junction held 8 bases outside the gene matches. The CDR3 is 17 residues long. Germline CDR1 reads PRHDT; CDR2 reads FYEKMQ (reference sequence). The DNA for the CDR3 is TGTGCCAGCAGCACCAGACTAGCGGGAGAGTCCACAGATACGCAGTATTTT. Its protein is CASSTRLAGESTDTQYF.

The rearrangement uses TRBV7-3 and TRBJ2-3; D is unclear. V dropped 5 bases and J dropped 4 bases, with 13 bases sitting between them. The CDR3 runs 14 residues. Germline CDR1 reads SGHTA; CDR2 reads FQGTGA. CDR3 in amino acids: CASSQLPGADTQYF. The CDR3 nucleotides are TGTGCCAGCAGCCAACTCCCTGGGGCAGATACGCAGTATTTT.

The rearrangement joins TRBV5-1 to TRBJ2-3; 7 bases are a match to TRBD2. Germline trimming cut 4 bases from V and 7 bases from J; bases unmatched to any gene: 18. Germline CDR1 reads SGHRS; CDR2 reads YFSETQ. The CDR3 contains 17 residues. The CDR3 sequence is CASSRGNWATSVNTQYF. The CDR3 coding sequence is TGCGCCAGCAGCCGCGGGAACTGGGCAACTAGCGTCAATACGCAGTATTTT.

This clonotype was picked up a small number of times. The chain uses TRBV7-9 and TRBJ2-7; TRBD2 might be the D (5 bases). V was trimmed by 5 bases and J by 5 bases, leaving 13 bases between them. The CDR3 totals 13 residues. Germline V gives CDR1 SEHNR, CDR2 FQNEAQ (reference sequence). The CDR3 is CASSDPGSHEQYF. Here the CDR3 DNA reads TGTGCCAGCAGCGACCCGGGGAGCCACGAGCAGTACTTC.

The chain carries TRBV4-2 and TRBJ2-7, with no clear D. V was trimmed by 1 base and J by 1 base, leaving 11 bases between them. Germline V gene lookup returns CDR1 LGHNA and CDR2 YNFKEQ. The CDR3 loop spans 15 amino acids. The CDR3 DNA sequence: TGTGCCAGCAGCCAAGGCGACGGCTTTTCCTACGAGCAGTACTTC. Translating gives CASSQGDGFSYEQYF.

The V and J genes are TRBV24-1 and TRBJ1-1; possibly TRBD1 for D (5 bases). The CDR3 runs to 14 residues. Germline CDR1 and CDR2: KGHDR and SFDVKD. Trimming took 0 bases from V and 5 from J, leaving 9 bases between them. Here the CDR3 reads CATSDLGGSTEAFF. The CDR3 region has the DNA TGTGCCACCAGTGATTTGGGGGGATCGACTGAAGCTTTCTTT.

This clonotype was seen a few times. The gene calls are TRBV7-9 and TRBJ2-3; TRBD2 matches 12 bases. Germline V gene data show CDR1 as SEHNR and CDR2 as FQNEAQ (reference sequence). The CDR3 is 17 residues long. V trimming: 2 bases; J trimming: 3 bases; junction bases outside the gene matches: 6. CDR3 coding DNA: TGTGCCAGCAGCTTATCCACTAGCGGGGGGAGAACAGATACGCAGTATTTT. Its protein product is CASSLSTSGGRTDTQYF. Full variable domain (outside the CDR3, taken from reference TRBV7-9 and TRBJ2-3): DTGVSQNPRHKITKRGQNVTFRCDPISEHNRLYWYRQTLGQGPEFLTYFQNEAQLEKSRLLSDRFSAERPKGSFSTLEIQRTEQGDSAMYLCASSLSTSGGRTDTQYFGPGTRLTVL.

This clonotype was seen once. V usage is TRBV6-2 or TRBV6-3 and J usage is TRBJ2-7, with TRBD1 matching over 10 bases. This CDR3 is built from 14 residues. Trimming removed 4 bases from V and 3 bases from J; junction bases left unmatched: 3. Germline CDR1 and CDR2: MNHEY and SVGEGT. Here the CDR3 DNA reads TGTGCCAGCAGTTCGGACAGGGGGTTCTACGAGCAGTACTTC. It codes for CASSSDRGFYEQYF.

The chain carries TRBV6-5 and TRBJ1-1; TRBD1 matches at 11 bases. This CDR3 is 15 amino acids long. Per germline, CDR1 MNHEY and CDR2 SVGAGI. The V gene end was trimmed by 2 bases and the J gene end by 4 bases; junction bases not matched to a gene: 3. CDR3 protein: CASSYMGQGGTEAFF. CDR3 DNA: TGTGCCAGCAGTTACATGGGACAGGGGGGCACTGAAGCTTTCTTT.

The chain uses TRBV6-1 and TRBJ2-5; D might be TRBD1 (6 bases). Germline CDR1 MNHNS, CDR2 SASEGT. Trimming cost V 3 bases and J 2 bases, with 16 bases left between them. There are 16 residues in the CDR3. CDR3 nucleotide sequence: TGTGCCAGCAGTGATCCAGGGGCCCCGACACAAGAGACCCAGTACTTC. It is translated as CASSDPGAPTQETQYF.

This clonotype was seen a handful of times. The chain joins TRBV5-1 to TRBJ2-3; TRBD1 matches 7 bases. The CDR3 totals 14 residues. In germline, CDR1 is SGHRS, CDR2 YFSETQ. The junction had 8 bases not matched to a gene; V was cut back by 4 bases and J by 6 bases. The CDR3 DNA sequence: TGCGCCAGCAGCCCGGGACAGACGGGGGATACGCAGTATTTT. It codes for CASSPGQTGDTQYF.

This clonotype has a handful of counts. The chain combines TRBV25-1 with TRBJ2-5; 7 positions match TRBD1. Germline V gene data show CDR1 as MGHDK and CDR2 as SYGVNS. The CDR3 contains 16 residues. J was trimmed by 2 bases and V by 3 bases; bases with no gene match: 9. CDR3 DNA sequence: TGTGCCAGCAGTGACGGCCAGACAGGGTGGCAAGAGACCCAGTACTTC. It translates to CASSDGQTGWQETQYF.

The chain has TRBV14 and TRBJ2-1; no clear D gene. The CDR3 contains 16 residues. CDR1 is SGHDN, CDR2 FVKESK, per germline. Trimming cost V 1 base and J 0 bases, with 10 bases left between them. The CDR3 here is CASSQGKWSSYNEQFF. The DNA of the CDR3 is TGTGCCAGCAGCCAAGGAAAATGGAGCTCCTACAATGAGCAGTTCTTC.

The chain couples TRBV7-2 to TRBJ1-2; no firm D call. V was shortened by 5 bases and J by 1 base, with 11 bases between the two germline ends. The CDR3 is 14 residues long. Per germline, CDR1 SGHTA and CDR2 FQGNSA. DNA of the CDR3: TGTGCCAGCAGCCCCGGACCGGGTAACTATGGCTACACCTTC. Encoded protein: CASSPGPGNYGYTF.

Only a few counts were recorded for this clonotype. This rearrangement joins TRBV10-3 to TRBJ2-1; 10 bases map to TRBD2. J lost 6 bases, V lost 4 bases, and 6 bases had no gene match. The CDR3 sequence is 15 residues long. The V gene's germline CDR1 is ENHRY and CDR2 SYGVKD. The CDR3 here is CAISVTGLASNEQFF. CDR3 bases: TGTGCCATCAGTGTTACGGGACTAGCGAGCAATGAGCAGTTCTTC.

This clonotype was observed a few times. V is TRBV10-1 and J is TRBJ2-1; D assignment may be TRBD1 or TRBD2 (5 bases each). The CDR3 length is 18 residues. The V end lost 5 bases, the J end lost 8 bases, and 28 bases lay between the germline ends. Looked up from germline, CDR1 is WNHNN and CDR2 is SYGVQD (reference sequence). CDR3 sequence reads: CASSKIFRGPEVPDEQFF. CDR3 coding DNA: TGCGCCAGCAGTAAAATATTTCGGGGACCCGAGGTCCCCGATGAGCAGTTCTTC.

The J gene is TRBJ2-7, the V gene TRBV4-2, with 13 bases matching TRBD2. CDR3 length equals 15 residues. The junction had 3 bases not matched to a gene; V was cut back by 3 bases and J by 4 bases. Germline CDR1 is LGHNA and CDR2 is YNFKEQ. The CDR3 nucleotides are TGTGCCAGCAGCCAGGCGGGACTAGCGGGATACGAGCAGTACTTC. Its protein is CASSQAGLAGYEQYF.

The genes are TRBV6-2 or TRBV6-3 and TRBJ2-2; 13 nucleotides line up with TRBD2. The CDR3 loop spans 21 amino acids. V lost 5 bases and J lost 0; bases outside the gene matches: 15. The germline V gene has CDR1 MNHEY and CDR2 SVGEGT. The CDR3 spells CASSPGTAWGLAGTNTGELFF. The CDR3 nucleotides are TGTGCCAGCAGTCCCGGGACAGCTTGGGGACTAGCGGGGACGAACACCGGGGAGCTGTTTTTT.

J is TRBJ2-1 and V is TRBV28, with 8 bases matching TRBD2. Trimming at V came to 2 bases and at J to 10 bases, leaving 7 bases not matched to a gene. This CDR3 is built from 14 residues. Germline CDR1 reads MDHEN; CDR2 reads SYDVKM. CDR3 coding DNA: TGTGCCAGCAGTTTAGGCCTAGCGGGCCCCGAGCAGTTCTTC. Translation gives CASSLGLAGPEQFF.